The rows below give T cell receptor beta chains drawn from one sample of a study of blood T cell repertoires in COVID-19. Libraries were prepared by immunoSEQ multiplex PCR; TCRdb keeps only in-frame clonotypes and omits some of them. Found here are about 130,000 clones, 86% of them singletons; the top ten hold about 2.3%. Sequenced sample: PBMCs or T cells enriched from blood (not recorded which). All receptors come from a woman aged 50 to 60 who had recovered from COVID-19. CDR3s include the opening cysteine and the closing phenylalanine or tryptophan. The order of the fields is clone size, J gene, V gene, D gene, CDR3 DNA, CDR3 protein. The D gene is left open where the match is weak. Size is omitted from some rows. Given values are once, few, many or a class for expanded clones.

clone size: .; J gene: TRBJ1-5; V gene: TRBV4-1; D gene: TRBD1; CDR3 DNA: TGCGCCAGCAGCCATACTGGACAGGGCGGTCAGCCCCAGCATTTT; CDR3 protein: CASSHTGQGGQPQHF
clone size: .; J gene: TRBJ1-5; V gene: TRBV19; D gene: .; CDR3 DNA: TGTGCCAGTAGTATCCGGGGAAATCAGCCCCAGCATTTT; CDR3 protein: CASSIRGNQPQHF
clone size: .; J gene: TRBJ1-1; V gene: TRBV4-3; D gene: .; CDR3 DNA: TGCGCCAGCAGCCCGTTCCGTCTTAGTAGTGAAGCTTTCTTT; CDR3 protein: CASSPFRLSSEAFF
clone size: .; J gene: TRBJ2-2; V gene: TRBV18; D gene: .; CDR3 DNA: TGTGCCAGCCCTCGCGGAGCGAACACCGGGGAGCTGTTTTTT; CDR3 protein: CASPRGANTGELFF
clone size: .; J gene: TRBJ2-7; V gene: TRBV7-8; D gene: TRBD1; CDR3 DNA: TGTGCCAGCAGCGGGGGGACAGGGGTCGAGCAGTACTTC; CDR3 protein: CASSGGTGVEQYF
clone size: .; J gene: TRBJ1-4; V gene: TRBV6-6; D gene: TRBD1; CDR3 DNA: TGTGCCAGCAGTTACGGACAGGGTAGGACTAATGAAAAACTGTTTTTT; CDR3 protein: CASSYGQGRTNEKLFF
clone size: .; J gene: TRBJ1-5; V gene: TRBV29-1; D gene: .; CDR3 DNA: TGCAGCGCGAGAAATGGGACACCTAGCAATCAGCCCCAGCATTTT; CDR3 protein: CSARNGTPSNQPQHF
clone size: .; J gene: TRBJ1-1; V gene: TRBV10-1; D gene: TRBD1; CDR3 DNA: TGCGCCAGCGCAGACAGGGGAACTAACACTGAAGCTTTCTTT; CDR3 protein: CASADRGTNTEAFF
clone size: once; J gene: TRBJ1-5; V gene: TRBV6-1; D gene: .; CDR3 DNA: TGTGCCAGCAGTGAGGGCAGGGGATATAGCAATCAGCCCCAGCATTTT; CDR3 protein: CASSEGRGYSNQPQHF
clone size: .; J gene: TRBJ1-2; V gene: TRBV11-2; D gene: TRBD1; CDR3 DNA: TGTGCCAGCAGCTTAGAACCTAAAGGACGAGGGACAGGGGAGGGCTATGGCTACACCTTC; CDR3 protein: CASSLEPKGRGTGEGYGYTF
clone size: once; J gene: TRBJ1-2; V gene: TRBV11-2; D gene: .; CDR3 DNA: TGTGCCAGCAGCTTAGATGACAGATTTAACTATGGCTACACCTTC; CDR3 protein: CASSLDDRFNYGYTF
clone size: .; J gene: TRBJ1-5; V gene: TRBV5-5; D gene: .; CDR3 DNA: TGTGCCAGCAGCTACGTGAGGAATAGCAATCAGCCCCAGCATTTT; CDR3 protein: CASSYVRNSNQPQHF
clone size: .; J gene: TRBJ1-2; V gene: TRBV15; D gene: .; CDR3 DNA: TGTGCCACCAGCAGAGATCTACGGGAGTATGGCTACACCTTC; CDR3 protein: CATSRDLREYGYTF
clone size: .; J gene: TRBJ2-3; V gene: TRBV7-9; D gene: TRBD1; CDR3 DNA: TGTGCCAGCAGCTTAGGGGGTCGGACAGGGGGCGATACGCAGTATTTT; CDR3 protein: CASSLGGRTGGDTQYF
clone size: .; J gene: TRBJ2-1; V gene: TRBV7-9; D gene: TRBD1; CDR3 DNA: TGTGCCAGCCGCCCGGACAGGGGTACCTACAATGAGCAGTTCTTC; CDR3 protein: CASRPDRGTYNEQFF
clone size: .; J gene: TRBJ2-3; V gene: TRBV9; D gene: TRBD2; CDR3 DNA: TGTGCCAGCAGCACCCTGACTAGCAATACAGATACGCAGTATTTT; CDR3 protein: CASSTLTSNTDTQYF
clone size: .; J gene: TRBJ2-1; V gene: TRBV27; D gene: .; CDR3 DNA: TGTGCCAGCAGTTATAAGGGGATGTACAATGAGCAGTTCTTC; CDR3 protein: CASSYKGMYNEQFF
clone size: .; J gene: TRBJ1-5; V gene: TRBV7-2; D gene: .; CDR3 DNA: TGTGCCAGCAGCTTAGGGAGGAGCAATCAGCCCCAGCATTTT; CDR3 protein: CASSLGRSNQPQHF
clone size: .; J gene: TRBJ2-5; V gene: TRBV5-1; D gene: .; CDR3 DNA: TGCGCCAGCAGCCTAGTGGGAGCGAACCAAGAGACCCAGTACTTC; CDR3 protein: CASSLVGANQETQYF
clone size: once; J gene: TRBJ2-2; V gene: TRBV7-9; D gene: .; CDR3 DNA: TGTGCCAGCAGCCAACAGTGGAACACCGGGGAGCTGTTTTTT; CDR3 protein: CASSQQWNTGELFF
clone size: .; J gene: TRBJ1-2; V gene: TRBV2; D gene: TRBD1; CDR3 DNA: TGTGCCAGCAGATCACAGGGGATCTGGGGCTACACCTTC; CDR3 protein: CASRSQGIWGYTF
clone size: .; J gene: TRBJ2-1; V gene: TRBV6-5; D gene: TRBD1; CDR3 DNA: TGTGCCAGCAGTTACTGGACAGGCACCTACAATGAGCAGTTCTTC; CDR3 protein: CASSYWTGTYNEQFF
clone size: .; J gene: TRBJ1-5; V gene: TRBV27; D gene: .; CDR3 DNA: TGTGCCAGCAGCCGAACAGGGTTGAGGGATCAGCCCCAGCATTTT; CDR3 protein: CASSRTGLRDQPQHF
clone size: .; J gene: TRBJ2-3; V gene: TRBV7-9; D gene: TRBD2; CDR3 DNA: TGTGCCAGCAGCCCCGGGGGGGATACGCAGTATTTT; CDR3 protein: CASSPGGDTQYF
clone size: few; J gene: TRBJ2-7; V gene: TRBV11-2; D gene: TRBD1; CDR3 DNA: TGTGCCAGCAGCCCTGGGACAGGGAGCTCCTACGAGCAGTACTTC; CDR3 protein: CASSPGTGSSYEQYF
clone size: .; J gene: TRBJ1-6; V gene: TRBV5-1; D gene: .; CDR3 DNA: TGCGCCAGCAGCTTGGAGGGGGAAGAGGTCTCCTATAATTCACCCCTCCACTTT; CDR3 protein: CASSLEGEEVSYNSPLHF
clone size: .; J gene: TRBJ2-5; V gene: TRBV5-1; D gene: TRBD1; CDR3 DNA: TGCGCCAGCAGCTGGGGACAGGGATGGCAAGAGACCCAGTACTTC; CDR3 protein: CASSWGQGWQETQYF
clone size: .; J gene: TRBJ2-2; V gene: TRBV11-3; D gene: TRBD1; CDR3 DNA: TGTGCCAGCAGCTCCCGACAGGGCCCCGGGGAGCTGTTTTTT; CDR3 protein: CASSSRQGPGELFF
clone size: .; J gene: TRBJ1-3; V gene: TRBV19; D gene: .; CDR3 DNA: TGTGCCAGTAGTATAATGGGAGTTTCTGGAAACACCATATATTTT; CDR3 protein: CASSIMGVSGNTIYF
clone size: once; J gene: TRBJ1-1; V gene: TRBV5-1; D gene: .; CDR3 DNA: TGCGCCAGCAACAGAGACAGCATGAACACTGAAGCTTTCTTT; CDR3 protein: CASNRDSMNTEAFF
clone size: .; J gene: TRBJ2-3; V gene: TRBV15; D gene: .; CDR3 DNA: TGTGCCACCAGCAGGGGCGGGACGACAGATACGCAGTATTTT; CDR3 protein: CATSRGGTTDTQYF
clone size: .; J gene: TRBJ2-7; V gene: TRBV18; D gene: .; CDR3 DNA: TGTGCCAGCTCACCACTTGCCCGCGGCGGCCAGGGCGAGCAGTACTTC; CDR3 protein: CASSPLARGGQGEQYF
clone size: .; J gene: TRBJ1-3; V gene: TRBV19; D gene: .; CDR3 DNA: TGTGCCAGTAGTACAGGTATAGCTGGAAACACCATATATTTT; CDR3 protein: CASSTGIAGNTIYF
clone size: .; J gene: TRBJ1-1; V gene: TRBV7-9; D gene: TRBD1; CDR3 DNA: TGTGCCAGCAGCTTAGTCCCCAGGGGGCAGTTGAACACTGAAGCTTTCTTT; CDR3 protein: CASSLVPRGQLNTEAFF
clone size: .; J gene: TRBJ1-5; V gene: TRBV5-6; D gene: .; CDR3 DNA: TGTGCCAGCAGCTTGTTCCAGGCCAACTATCAGCCCCAGCATTTT; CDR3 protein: CASSLFQANYQPQHF
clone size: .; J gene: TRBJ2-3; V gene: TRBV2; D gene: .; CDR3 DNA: TGTGCCAGCAGTGAGGGCAGGGGTTTCTCAGATACGCAGTATTTT; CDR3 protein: CASSEGRGFSDTQYF
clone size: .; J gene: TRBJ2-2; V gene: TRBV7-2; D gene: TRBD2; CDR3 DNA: TGTGCCAGCAGCACCCTGACTAGCGGGGGACGGGGCGGGGAGCTGTTTTTT; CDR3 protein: CASSTLTSGGRGGELFF
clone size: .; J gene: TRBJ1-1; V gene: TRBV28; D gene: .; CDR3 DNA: TGTGCCAGCAGGACAACAGGGAGCACTGAAGCTTTCTTT; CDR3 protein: CASRTTGSTEAFF
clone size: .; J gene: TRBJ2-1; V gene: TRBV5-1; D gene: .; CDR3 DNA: TGCGCCAGCAGCTTGGGACGGACTCTCGATGAGCAGTTCTTC; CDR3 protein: CASSLGRTLDEQFF
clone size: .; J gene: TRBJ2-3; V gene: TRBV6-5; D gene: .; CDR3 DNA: TGTGCCAGCAGTTACGCCAAAGCTAGCACAGATACGCAGTATTTT; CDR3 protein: CASSYAKASTDTQYF
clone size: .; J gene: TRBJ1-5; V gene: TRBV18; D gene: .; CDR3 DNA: TGTGCCAGCTCACCAGGCCCCGATCAGCCCCAGCATTTT; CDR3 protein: CASSPGPDQPQHF
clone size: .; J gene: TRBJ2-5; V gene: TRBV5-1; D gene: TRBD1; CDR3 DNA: TGCGCCAGCAGCTGGACAGGGGAGACCCAGTACTTC; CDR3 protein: CASSWTGETQYF
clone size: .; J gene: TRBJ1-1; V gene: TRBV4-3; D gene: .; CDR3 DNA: TGCGCCAGCAGCCAAGATCGCGGCACCAACACTGAAGCTTTCTTT; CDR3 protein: CASSQDRGTNTEAFF
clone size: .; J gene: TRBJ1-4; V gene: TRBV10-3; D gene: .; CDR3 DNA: TGTGCCACCGCAACTAATGAAAAACTGTTTTTT; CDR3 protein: CATATNEKLFF
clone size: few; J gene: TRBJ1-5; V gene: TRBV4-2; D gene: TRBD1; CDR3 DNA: TGTGCCAGCAGCCAGGAAGAACAGGGGGATGGCAATCAGCCCCAGCATTTT; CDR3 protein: CASSQEEQGDGNQPQHF
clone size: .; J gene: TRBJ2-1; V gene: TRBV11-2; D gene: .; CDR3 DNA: TGTGCCAGCACCGTGACTAGGGCGGGGAATGAGCAGTTCTTC; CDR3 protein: CASTVTRAGNEQFF
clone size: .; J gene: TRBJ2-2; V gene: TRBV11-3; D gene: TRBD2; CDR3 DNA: TGTGCCAGCAGCTTAGTCTCCGGGGGGGCGACTACCGGGGAGCTGTTTTTT; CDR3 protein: CASSLVSGGATTGELFF
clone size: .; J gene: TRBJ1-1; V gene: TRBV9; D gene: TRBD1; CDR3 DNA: TGTGCCAGCAGCCCACGGGACAGGGTCACTGAAGCTTTCTTT; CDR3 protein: CASSPRDRVTEAFF
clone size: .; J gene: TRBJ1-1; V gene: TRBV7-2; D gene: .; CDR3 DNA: TGTGCCAGCAGCTTAATAGGCGGCGGCGTGGGTACTGAAGCTTTCTTT; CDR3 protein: CASSLIGGGVGTEAFF
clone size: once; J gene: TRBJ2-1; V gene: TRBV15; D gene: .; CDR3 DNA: TGTGCCACCAGCCCCGATGCGCTGCCCTACTCCTACAATGAGCAGTTCTTC; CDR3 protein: CATSPDALPYSYNEQFF
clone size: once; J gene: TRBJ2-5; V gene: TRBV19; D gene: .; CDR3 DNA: TGTGCCAGCCGCGGGGAGACAGGGCTCCAAGAGACCCAGTACTTC; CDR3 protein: CASRGETGLQETQYF
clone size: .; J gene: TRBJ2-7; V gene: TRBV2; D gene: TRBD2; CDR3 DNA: TGTGCCAGCATTTTGACTAGCGGACTCTCCTACGAGCAGTACTTC; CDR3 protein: CASILTSGLSYEQYF
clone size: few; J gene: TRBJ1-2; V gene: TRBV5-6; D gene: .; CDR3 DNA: TGTGCCAGCAGCTTGGACGCAGCGTATGGCTACACCTTC; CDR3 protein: CASSLDAAYGYTF
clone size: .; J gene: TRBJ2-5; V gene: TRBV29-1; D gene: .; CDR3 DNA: TGCAGCGTTGAATTGGCAGGGCATCAAGAGACCCAGTACTTC; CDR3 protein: CSVELAGHQETQYF
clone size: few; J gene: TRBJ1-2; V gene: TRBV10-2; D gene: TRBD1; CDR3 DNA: TGCGCCAGCAGTGCACAGGGGGCCTATGGCTACACCTTC; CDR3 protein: CASSAQGAYGYTF
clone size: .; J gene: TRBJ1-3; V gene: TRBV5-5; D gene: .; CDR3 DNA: TGTGCCAGCAGCTATCAGGGGTCTGGAAACACCATATATTTT; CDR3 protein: CASSYQGSGNTIYF